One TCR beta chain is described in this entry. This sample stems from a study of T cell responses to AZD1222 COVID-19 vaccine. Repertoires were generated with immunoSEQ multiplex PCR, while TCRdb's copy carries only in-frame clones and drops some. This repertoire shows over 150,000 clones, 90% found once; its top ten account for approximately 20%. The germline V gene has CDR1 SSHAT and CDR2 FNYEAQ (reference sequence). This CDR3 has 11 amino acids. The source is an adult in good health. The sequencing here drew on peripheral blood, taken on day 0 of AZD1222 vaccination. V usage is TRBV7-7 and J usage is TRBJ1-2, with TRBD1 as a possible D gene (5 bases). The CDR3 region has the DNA TGTGCTAGCGCAGGGAAGTATGGCTACACCTTC. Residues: CASAGKYGYTF.